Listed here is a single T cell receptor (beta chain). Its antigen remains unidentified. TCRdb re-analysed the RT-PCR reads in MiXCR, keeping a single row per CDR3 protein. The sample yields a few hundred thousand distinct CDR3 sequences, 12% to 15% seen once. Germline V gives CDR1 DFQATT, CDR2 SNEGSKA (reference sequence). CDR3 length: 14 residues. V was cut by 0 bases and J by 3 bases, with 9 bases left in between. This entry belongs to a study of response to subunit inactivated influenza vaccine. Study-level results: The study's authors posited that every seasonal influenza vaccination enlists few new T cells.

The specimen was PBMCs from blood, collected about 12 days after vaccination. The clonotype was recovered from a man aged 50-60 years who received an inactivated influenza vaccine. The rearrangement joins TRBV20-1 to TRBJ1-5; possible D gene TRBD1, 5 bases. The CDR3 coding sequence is TGCAGTGCTAGAGATCTAGGGGTCAATCAGCCCCAGCATTTT. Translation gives CSARDLGVNQPQHF.